Listed below are T cell receptor beta chains from one sample, sequenced in a study of shared clonotypes between healthy human individuals. Sequenced by immunoSEQ multiplex PCR; TCRdb stores in-frame clones only, minus some. This table has roughly 2 million clones, about 95% appearing once. Sequenced: naive CD4+ T cells sorted from blood. The source is a man aged 18-30 years in good health. The CDR3 runs from the conserved cysteine through the conserved F or W. Fields, in order: J gene, clone size, D gene, V gene, CDR3 DNA, CDR3 protein. A D gene is named only where the DNA matches it firmly. A row's size may be missing; if present it is once, few, many or a size class.

j_gene: TRBJ2-1
abundance: -
d_gene: -
v_gene: TRBV29-1
CDR3nt: TGCAGCCCCCTATTAGCGAGCTCCTACAATGAGCAGTTCTTC
CDR3aa: CSPLLASSYNEQFF

j_gene: TRBJ2-3
abundance: -
d_gene: -
v_gene: TRBV6-1
CDR3nt: TGTGCCAGCTATGCCGGGCAAGGCACAGATACGCAGTATTTT
CDR3aa: CASYAGQGTDTQYF

j_gene: TRBJ2-7
abundance: -
d_gene: TRBD1
v_gene: TRBV10-3
CDR3nt: TGTGCCATCAGTGATGGACAGGGGAAGTACGAGCAGTACTTC
CDR3aa: CAISDGQGKYEQYF

j_gene: TRBJ1-3
abundance: -
d_gene: -
v_gene: TRBV18
CDR3nt: TGTGCCAGCTCACCAAGGGGCGACTCTGGAAACACCATATATTTT
CDR3aa: CASSPRGDSGNTIYF

j_gene: TRBJ2-7
abundance: few
d_gene: TRBD2
v_gene: TRBV2
CDR3nt: TGTGCCAGCAGTGACGGTGGAGCGGGGCGGGAGCAGTACTTC
CDR3aa: CASSDGGAGREQYF

j_gene: TRBJ2-5
abundance: -
d_gene: TRBD1
v_gene: TRBV5-4
CDR3nt: TGTGCCAGCAGTTTTTTCCTCGGGACAGTAGAGACCCAGTACTTC
CDR3aa: CASSFFLGTVETQYF

j_gene: TRBJ2-5
abundance: -
d_gene: TRBD2
v_gene: TRBV9
CDR3nt: TGTGCCAGCAGCGCGACTAGCGGGGAGACCCAGTACTTC
CDR3aa: CASSATSGETQYF

j_gene: TRBJ1-5
abundance: -
d_gene: -
v_gene: TRBV7-2
CDR3nt: TGTGCCAGCAGCTCCTGGGGGCAGCCCCAGCATTTT
CDR3aa: CASSSWGQPQHF

j_gene: TRBJ2-7
abundance: -
d_gene: -
v_gene: TRBV6-1
CDR3nt: TGTGCCAGCAGTATACAGGGAGTTCCCCCCTACGAGCAGTACTTC
CDR3aa: CASSIQGVPPYEQYF

j_gene: TRBJ1-4
abundance: -
d_gene: -
v_gene: TRBV5-4
CDR3nt: TGTGCCAGCCGTCGGACGGAAAATGAAAAACTGTTTTTT
CDR3aa: CASRRTENEKLFF

j_gene: TRBJ2-7
abundance: -
d_gene: -
v_gene: TRBV19
CDR3nt: TGTGCCAGTAGTAAGGACCGAAGCTCCTACGAGCAGTACTTC
CDR3aa: CASSKDRSSYEQYF

j_gene: TRBJ2-2
abundance: -
d_gene: TRBD2
v_gene: TRBV6-5
CDR3nt: TGTGCCATCAGACGCGGGAGGAGCAACACCGGGGAGCTGTTTTTT
CDR3aa: CAIRRGRSNTGELFF

j_gene: TRBJ1-2
abundance: -
d_gene: -
v_gene: TRBV6-6
CDR3nt: TGTGCCAGCAGTTACGGACAGAGTAACTATGGCTACACCTTC
CDR3aa: CASSYGQSNYGYTF

j_gene: TRBJ2-1
abundance: -
d_gene: -
v_gene: TRBV7-2
CDR3nt: TGTGCCAGCAGCTCCGGGCTAGCGTTCAATGAGCAGTTCTTC
CDR3aa: CASSSGLAFNEQFF

j_gene: TRBJ2-7
abundance: -
d_gene: TRBD2
v_gene: TRBV7-2
CDR3nt: TGTGCCAGCAGCAACTACGGGGGGATGGTGTCCTACGAGCAGTACTTC
CDR3aa: CASSNYGGMVSYEQYF

j_gene: TRBJ1-5
abundance: -
d_gene: TRBD1
v_gene: TRBV4-1
CDR3nt: TGCGCCAGCAGCTTACGAGGGGACAGGGGAGCCAAGCTAGGTCAGCCCCAGCATTTT
CDR3aa: CASSLRGDRGAKLGQPQHF

j_gene: TRBJ1-4
abundance: -
d_gene: -
v_gene: TRBV30
CDR3nt: TGTGCCTGGACTCAGAGACTCGGGGGGACCCATAATGAAAAACTGTTTTTT
CDR3aa: CAWTQRLGGTHNEKLFF

j_gene: TRBJ2-7
abundance: -
d_gene: -
v_gene: TRBV28
CDR3nt: TGTGCCAGCAGTCCAGAGGGGGGGAACGAGCAGTACTTC
CDR3aa: CASSPEGGNEQYF

j_gene: TRBJ2-2
abundance: once
d_gene: -
v_gene: TRBV5-1
CDR3nt: TGCGCCAGCAGCTTGAGTTCGTCCCCGAGCACCGGGGAGCTGTTTTTT
CDR3aa: CASSLSSSPSTGELFF

j_gene: TRBJ1-5
abundance: -
d_gene: -
v_gene: TRBV11-2
CDR3nt: TGTGCCAGCAGCTTGAACGTACATAGCAATCAGCCCCAGCATTTT
CDR3aa: CASSLNVHSNQPQHF

j_gene: TRBJ2-1
abundance: -
d_gene: TRBD2
v_gene: TRBV6-1
CDR3nt: TGTGCCAGCACGGGACTAGCGGGCACTGAGCAGTTCTTC
CDR3aa: CASTGLAGTEQFF

j_gene: TRBJ1-4
abundance: -
d_gene: TRBD1
v_gene: TRBV2
CDR3nt: TGTGCCAGCAGCCAACAGGGGGCGCGGGAAAAACTGTTTTTT
CDR3aa: CASSQQGAREKLFF

j_gene: TRBJ2-6
abundance: -
d_gene: -
v_gene: TRBV5-1
CDR3nt: TGCGCCAGCAGCTTGGGAAGTTCTGGGGCCAACGTCCTGACTTTC
CDR3aa: CASSLGSSGANVLTF

j_gene: TRBJ1-4
abundance: once
d_gene: -
v_gene: TRBV19
CDR3nt: TGTGCCAGTAGATCCGGGGACACCGAGATTGAAAAACTGTTTTTT
CDR3aa: CASRSGDTEIEKLFF

j_gene: TRBJ2-5
abundance: -
d_gene: -
v_gene: TRBV5-1
CDR3nt: TGCGCCAGCAGCTTGGCGTCGCGTGGACAGATGCAAGAGACCCAGTACTTC
CDR3aa: CASSLASRGQMQETQYF

j_gene: TRBJ1-5
abundance: -
d_gene: -
v_gene: TRBV10-3
CDR3nt: TGTGCCTCGCGTAGTACGGACAATCAGCCCCAGCATTTT
CDR3aa: CASRSTDNQPQHF

j_gene: TRBJ2-2
abundance: -
d_gene: -
v_gene: TRBV29-1
CDR3nt: TGCAGCGTCGGTGGGGCCGGGGAGCTGTTTTTT
CDR3aa: CSVGGAGELFF

j_gene: TRBJ2-2
abundance: -
d_gene: -
v_gene: TRBV11-2
CDR3nt: TGTGCCAGCAGTCAACAGGGACCCGGGGAGCTGTTTTTT
CDR3aa: CASSQQGPGELFF

j_gene: TRBJ2-7
abundance: -
d_gene: TRBD2
v_gene: TRBV6-1
CDR3nt: TGTGCCACCCGACGCGGGGGGAGCTACGAGCAGTACTTC
CDR3aa: CATRRGGSYEQYF

j_gene: TRBJ2-1
abundance: -
d_gene: TRBD1
v_gene: TRBV7-3
CDR3nt: TGTGCCAGCAGCTTTGACAGGGGGTCCTACAATGAGCAGTTCTTC
CDR3aa: CASSFDRGSYNEQFF

j_gene: TRBJ1-1
abundance: -
d_gene: -
v_gene: TRBV4-1
CDR3nt: TGCGCCAGCAGCCAAGTGGTCCTTAGGCCGAACACTGAAGCTTTCTTT
CDR3aa: CASSQVVLRPNTEAFF

j_gene: TRBJ1-4
abundance: -
d_gene: -
v_gene: TRBV27
CDR3nt: TGTGCCAGCAGTTTTGGAGGGATTAGTGAAAAACTGTTTTTT
CDR3aa: CASSFGGISEKLFF

j_gene: TRBJ2-7
abundance: -
d_gene: TRBD1
v_gene: TRBV10-1
CDR3nt: TGCGCCAGCAGTGACCCGGGACAGGGAGTCTACGAGCAGTACTTC
CDR3aa: CASSDPGQGVYEQYF

j_gene: TRBJ1-2
abundance: -
d_gene: -
v_gene: TRBV6-1
CDR3nt: TGTGCCAGCAGCGGAGGGAGCTATGGCTACACCTTC
CDR3aa: CASSGGSYGYTF

j_gene: TRBJ1-2
abundance: -
d_gene: -
v_gene: TRBV6-1
CDR3nt: TGTGCCAGCAACCTGCGAGCTAACTATGGCTACACCTTC
CDR3aa: CASNLRANYGYTF

j_gene: TRBJ2-5
abundance: -
d_gene: -
v_gene: TRBV4-1
CDR3nt: TGCGCCAGCAGCCAAGTAAATCGGCCCTATGAGACCCAGTACTTC
CDR3aa: CASSQVNRPYETQYF

j_gene: TRBJ2-1
abundance: -
d_gene: TRBD1
v_gene: TRBV28
CDR3nt: TGTGCCAGCAGTTTCACAGGGGGCCCCTACAATGAGCAGTTCTTC
CDR3aa: CASSFTGGPYNEQFF

j_gene: TRBJ2-2
abundance: -
d_gene: -
v_gene: TRBV5-1
CDR3nt: TGCGCCAGCAGCCGTACCGGGACACCCACCGGGGAGCTGTTTTTT
CDR3aa: CASSRTGTPTGELFF

j_gene: TRBJ2-5
abundance: -
d_gene: TRBD2
v_gene: TRBV5-1
CDR3nt: TGCGCCAGCAGCTTGGCCCCTAGCGGGGGGGCCAGAGAGACCCAGTACTTC
CDR3aa: CASSLAPSGGARETQYF

j_gene: TRBJ2-7
abundance: -
d_gene: -
v_gene: TRBV30
CDR3nt: TGTGCCTGGAGTGACGACTCCCGGACGCAGTACTTC
CDR3aa: CAWSDDSRTQYF

j_gene: TRBJ1-6
abundance: -
d_gene: -
v_gene: TRBV6-1
CDR3nt: TGTGCCAGCAGTTCCCAAGGGACCATTAATTCACCCCTCCACTTT
CDR3aa: CASSSQGTINSPLHF